These 10 T cell receptor beta chains were all obtained from the same sample, sequenced in a study of cytomegalovirus exposure and HLA in healthy donors. Produced via immunoSEQ multiplex PCR; TCRdb's table is partial and in-frame only. The table shows about 260,000 clones, with 90% occurring only once. The material sequenced was PBMCs. These receptors were collected from a woman aged 25 to 45 in good health and CMV-seronegative.

The chain joins TRBV25-1 to TRBJ2-7, with D uncertain. Germline values: CDR1 MGHDK, CDR2 SYGVNS. This CDR3 has 18 residues. V lost 4 bases, J lost 2 bases, and 24 bases lay in between. This CDR3 reads CASSVSALTAEKAYEQYF. Here the CDR3 DNA reads TGTGCCAGCAGTGTTTCAGCGCTCACGGCAGAGAAGGCCTACGAGCAGTACTTC.

V is TRBV29-1 and J is TRBJ2-7; 7 nucleotides match TRBD1. The CDR3 loop spans 12 amino acids. Per the germline V gene, CDR1 is SQVTM and CDR2 is ANQGSEA. Trimming removed 3 bases from V and 4 bases from J; junction bases left unmatched: 3. The CDR3 nucleotides read TGCAGCGTTGAGGCACAGGGGTACGAGCAGTACTTC. It codes for CSVEAQGYEQYF.

Details on this clone: The same CDR3 is also encoded by other DNA sequences in this sample. The chain links TRBV28 to TRBJ1-1, with no clear D. Trimming left V 2 bases short and J 0 bases short, with 7 bases between. Germline CDR1 reads MDHEN; CDR2 reads SYDVKM. CDR3 length: 14 residues. The chain's CDR3 is CASSLQGMNTEAFF. In DNA form, the CDR3 reads TGTGCCAGCAGTTTACAAGGTATGAACACTGAAGCTTTCTTT.

CDR3 coding DNA: TGTGCCAGCAGCGTAGCTGAATGGACAGCCTACGAGCAGTACTTC. Translated: CASSVAEWTAYEQYF. The chain carries TRBV9 and TRBJ2-7; perhaps TRBD1 as D (6 bases). Germline CDR1 SGDLS, CDR2 YYNGEE. The ends were cut back, 0 bases at V and 2 bases at J, with 12 bases in the middle. The CDR3 is 15 amino acids.

Only a few counts were recorded for this clone. The V call is TRBV2, the J call TRBJ2-7; D is unresolved. The CDR3 runs to 14 residues. Trimming stripped 5 bases from V and 2 bases from J, with 13 bases between. In germline, CDR1 is SNHLY, CDR2 FYNNEI. The chain's CDR3 is CASSSEPLTYEQYF. CDR3 nucleotide sequence: TGTGCCAGCAGTAGCGAACCATTAACCTACGAGCAGTACTTC. Combining the CDR3 with reference TRBV2 and TRBJ2-7 gives the whole variable domain EPEVTQTPSHQVTQMGQEVILRCVPISNHLYFYWYRQILGQKVEFLVSFYNNEISEKSEIFDDQFSVERPDGSNFTLKIRSTKLEDSAMYFCASSSEPLTYEQYFGPGTRLTVT.

The chain links TRBV2 to TRBJ2-6; 8 nucleotides align to TRBD1. This CDR3 comprises 18 residues. V trimming: 2 bases; J trimming: 1 base; junction bases outside the gene matches: 7. The germline V gene has CDR1 SNHLY and CDR2 FYNNEI. The CDR3 DNA is TGTGCCAGCAGTGAACGGACAGGGCGGGGTTCTGGGGCCAACGTCCTGACTTTC. Its translation is CASSERTGRGSGANVLTF.

CDR3 region: CSAWTSGAYEQYF. The CDR3 DNA is TGCAGCGCTTGGACTAGCGGGGCCTACGAGCAGTACTTC. V and J are TRBV29-1 and TRBJ2-7, with 12 bases matching TRBD2. This CDR3 contains 13 residues. Germline CDR1 reads SQVTM; CDR2 reads ANQGSEA. V shed 7 bases, J shed 2 bases, and the junction held 3 bases outside the gene matches.

This sequence joins TRBV7-3 and TRBJ2-5; D assignment may be TRBD1 or TRBD2 (6 bases each). V was trimmed by 0 bases and J by 2 bases, leaving 13 bases between them. The CDR3 has 16 amino acids. From germline, CDR1 is SGHTA and CDR2 FQGTGA. CDR3 in amino acids: CASSLTATGGQETQYF. CDR3 DNA: TGTGCCAGCAGCTTAACAGCGACAGGAGGGCAAGAGACCCAGTACTTC.

This chain connects TRBV7-2 to TRBJ2-7; tentative D call: TRBD2 (5 bases). The CDR3 is 15 residues long. Germline assignment: CDR1 SGHTA and CDR2 FQGNSA. Trimming removed 5 bases at V and 2 bases at J, with 16 bases between. DNA of the CDR3: TGTGCCAGCAGCGGTTCCGGGGTAGCGACCTACGAGCAGTACTTC. Its protein is CASSGSGVATYEQYF.

This clone has a handful of counts. The chain has TRBV18 and TRBJ2-7; 8 positions agree with TRBD1. This CDR3 is built from 15 residues. Germline assignment: CDR1 KGHSH and CDR2 LQKENI. V trimming: 2 bases; J trimming: 2 bases; junction bases outside the gene matches: 5. The CDR3 DNA reads TGTGCCAGCTCACCAAGGGACAGGTTCCCCTACGAGCAGTACTTC. Amino acid sequence: CASSPRDRFPYEQYF. The full variable domain, completed using reference TRBV18 and TRBJ2-7, is NAGVMQNPRHLVRRRGQEARLRCSPMKGHSHVYWYRQLPEEGLKFMVYLQKENIIDESGMPKERFSAEFPKEGPSILRIQQVVRGDSAAYFCASSPRDRFPYEQYFGPGTRLTVT.